The 15 T cell receptor beta chains presented below share a single source sample, sequenced in a study of lymphopenia after photon versus proton radiotherapy. Clones were read by immunoSEQ multiplex PCR, and TCRdb kept only the in-frame ones, dropping some. The data contain approximately 8,100 clones, 80% to 90% of them singletons. The sequenced sample was peripheral blood, obtained from a patient treated with photon-based radiotherapy. These receptors were taken from a man older than 75 with cholangiocarcinoma.

The rearrangement uses TRBV5-4 and TRBJ1-2, with unresolved D. Looked up from germline, CDR1 is SGHNT and CDR2 is YYREEE (reference sequence). The CDR3 is 15 residues long. Trimming shortened V by 0 bases and J by 2 bases, and 11 bases separated the two germline ends. In nucleotides, the CDR3 is TGTGCCAGCAGCTTGGAGTCTGGGTCAAACTATGGCTACACCTTC. Protein sequence: CASSLESGSNYGYTF.

The chain links TRBV11-3 to TRBJ2-2, with 11 nucleotides matching TRBD1. The length of the CDR3 is 15 residues. The V and J ends lost 4 bases and 6 bases, in that order; junction bases with no gene match: 4. Germline lookup yields CDR1 SGHNT and CDR2 YENEEA. CDR3 sequence: CASSSGQGAAGELFF. The CDR3 nucleotides are TGTGCCAGCAGCTCCGGACAGGGGGCTGCCGGGGAGCTGTTTTTT.

The CDR3 spells CASSPQGSNTDTQYF. The CDR3 DNA reads as TGTGCCAGCAGCCCACAGGGATCCAACACAGATACGCAGTATTTT. V usage is TRBV5-8 and J usage is TRBJ2-3, with D possibly matching TRBD1 (6 bases). Per the germline V gene, CDR1 is SGHTS and CDR2 is YDEGEE. V lost 4 bases and J lost 2, with 14 bases in between. There are 15 residues in the CDR3.

The CDR3 coding sequence is TGTGCCAGCAGCTTAGGGGTTCAATACAATGAGCAGTTCTTC. Translation gives CASSLGVQYNEQFF. The chain has TRBV11-3 and TRBJ2-1; D is undetermined. Germline CDR1 and CDR2: SGHNT and YENEEA. V lost 1 base, J lost 4 bases, and 8 bases lay in between. The CDR3 extends over 14 amino acids.

This rearrangement joins TRBV19 to TRBJ1-3; no clear D. The germline V gene has CDR1 LNHDA and CDR2 SQIVND (reference sequence). The CDR3 has 15 residues. The V gene lost 4 bases and the J gene lost 2 bases, with 12 bases spanning the gap. The CDR3 DNA sequence: TGTGCCAGTAGTACCGGTAGGGCGGCTGGAAACACCATATATTTT. This gives the protein CASSTGRAAGNTIYF.

Note on this clone: Compared with germline, one end of the junction differs, possibly owing to a read error. The chain has TRBV15 and TRBJ1-5; D perhaps matches TRBD1 (6 bases). The length of the CDR3 is 16 residues. Per the germline V gene, CDR1 is LNHNV and CDR2 is YYDKDF (reference sequence). CDR3 protein: CATSRETGISNQPQHF. The CDR3 bases are TGTGCCACCAGCCGAGAAACAGGGATCTCCAATCAGCCCCAGCATTTT. Full variable domain (missing parts from reference TRBV15 and TRBJ1-5): DAMVIQNPRYQVTQFGKPVTLSCSQTLNHNVMYWYQQKSSQAPKLLFHYYDKDFNNEADTPDNFQSRRPNTSFCFLDIRSPGLGDTAMYLCATSRETGISNQPQHFGDGTRLSIL.

The rearrangement joins TRBV5-1 to TRBJ1-2; unclear D gene. This CDR3 contains 14 residues. Germline CDR1 SGHRS, CDR2 YFSETQ. Trimming took 0 bases from V and 3 from J, leaving 9 bases between them. The CDR3 sequence is CASSLAGEDYGYTF. The CDR3 coding sequence is TGCGCCAGCAGCTTGGCCGGGGAAGACTATGGCTACACCTTC.

This sequence joins TRBV5-6 and TRBJ2-1; D may correspond to TRBD1 or TRBD2 (5 bases each). The CDR3 totals 16 residues. Germline V lookup: CDR1 SGHDT, CDR2 YYEEEE. The V gene lost 1 base and the J gene lost 4 bases, with 15 bases spanning the gap. CDR3 protein: CASSLTGANLYNEQFF. In nucleotides, the CDR3 is TGTGCCAGCAGCTTGACCGGGGCCAATTTGTACAATGAGCAGTTCTTC.

The chain has TRBV30 and TRBJ1-2; a possible D gene is TRBD1 (5 bases). Trimming removed 2 bases from V and 8 bases from J, with 30 bases in between. This CDR3 comprises 18 residues. The germline CDR1 and CDR2 sequences are GTSNPN and SVGIG (reference sequence). This chain's CDR3 is CAWSSPGIGNLRILGYTF. The DNA of the CDR3 is TGTGCCTGGAGTTCTCCAGGGATTGGGAATCTTAGAATATTGGGCTACACCTTC.

CDR3 in amino acids: CASSVASGGHQETQYF. In DNA form, the CDR3 reads TGTGCCAGCAGCGTAGCCAGCGGGGGCCATCAAGAGACCCAGTACTTC. The chain couples TRBV9 to TRBJ2-5; 8 bases map to TRBD2. This CDR3 comprises 16 residues. Germline V gives CDR1 SGDLS, CDR2 YYNGEE. With V trimmed by 0 bases and J by 2 bases, 6 bases remained unmatched.

V and J are TRBV21-1 and TRBJ1-2. TRBV21-1 is labeled a pseudogene. CDR3 length equals 14 residues. The CDR3 is CASSPRREGYGYTF. CDR3 in DNA: TGTGCCAGCAGCCCCCGCAGGGAGGGCTATGGCTACACCTTC.

V is TRBV23-1 and J is TRBJ1-4; 7 bases are shared with TRBD1. TRBV23-1 is classed as an ORF, of uncertain function. V lost 3 bases to trimming and J lost 8 bases; unmatched junction nucleotides: 9. This CDR3 comprises 15 residues. CDR3 sequence: CASSQKRGRGEKLFF. The CDR3 coding sequence is TGCGCCAGCAGTCAGAAAAGGGGGCGCGGGGAAAAACTGTTTTTT.

The genes are TRBV7-9 and TRBJ1-5, with TRBD1 matching 12 bases. Trimming cost V 3 bases and J 6 bases; bases outside gene matches: 6. CDR1 and CDR2 (germline): SEHNR, FQNEAQ (reference sequence). The CDR3 length is 16 residues. DNA for the CDR3: TGTGCCAGCAGCTTTGGATGGGACAGGGGGCTTCAGCCCCAGCATTTT. The encoded protein is CASSFGWDRGLQPQHF. The full variable domain, its missing parts supplied by reference TRBV7-9 and TRBJ1-5, is DTGVSQNPRHKITKRGQNVTFRCDPISEHNRLYWYRQTLGQGPEFLTYFQNEAQLEKSRLLSDRFSAERPKGSFSTLEIQRTEQGDSAMYLCASSFGWDRGLQPQHFGDGTRLSIL.

The chain carries TRBV6-1 and TRBJ1-1; no firm D call. Germline V lookup: CDR1 MNHNS, CDR2 SASEGT. The CDR3 consists of 13 residues. Trimming stripped 6 bases from V and 1 base from J, with 9 bases between. The DNA of the CDR3 is TGTGCCAGCAGCGGAGCGGGGAACACTGAAGCTTTCTTT. Residues: CASSGAGNTEAFF.

This clone has only one observation. This chain joins TRBV15 and TRBJ2-7; D gene ambiguous. The V gene's germline CDR1 is LNHNV and CDR2 YYDKDF (reference sequence). The germline V and J ends were trimmed by 2 bases and 4 bases, with 3 bases remaining between them. This CDR3 is built from 11 residues. In DNA, the CDR3 is TGTGCCACCAGCAGACCTTACGAGCAGTACTTC. It yields the protein CATSRPYEQYF.